What follows describes a single T cell receptor (beta chain). Antigen: not known. This entry comes from a study of identical twins. TCRdb re-called the 5' RACE reads with MiXCR, one entry per CDR3 protein. The data contain about 220,000 distinct CDR3 sequences, 6.5% to 8.5% of them singletons. V was pared by 1 base and J by 0 bases, with 16 bases between. This CDR3 contains 18 residues. Looked up from germline, CDR1 is SGHAT and CDR2 is FQNNGV. Study observations and caveats: The same donors were not followed; conclusions instead depended on cross-sectional statistical analysis.

This sample also appeared in a second study, on yellow fever vaccine responses in identical twins.

V is TRBV11-2 and J is TRBJ2-1, with D possibly matching TRBD1 (6 bases). The clonotype comes from a woman younger than 30 in good health. Sequenced sample: memory (CD45RO+) T cells sorted from blood. Here the CDR3 reads CASSLVFRGEFSYNEQFF. In nucleotides, the CDR3 is TGTGCCAGCAGCTTAGTATTCAGGGGCGAATTCTCCTACAATGAGCAGTTCTTC.